These 15 T cell receptor beta chains originate from one sample sequenced in a study of blood T cell repertoires in COVID-19. Profiling relied on immunoSEQ multiplex PCR, and the TCRdb table lists in-frame clones only, not all of them. The table shows just over 650,000 clones, with 85% to 90% occurring only once. Sequenced: peripheral blood. The receptors originated from a woman between 18 and 30 years old with acute or convalescent COVID-19.

The chain is built from TRBV5-4 and TRBJ2-5; 8 nucleotides align to TRBD1. CDR1 and CDR2 from the germline V gene are SGHNT and YYREEE (reference sequence). The V segment lost 7 bases and the J segment 3 bases; nucleotides outside the gene matches: 11. The CDR3 has 15 residues. CDR3 coding DNA: TGTGCCAGCGGGAGGACAGGGCCGGGGGAAGAGACCCAGTACTTC. Protein: CASGRTGPGEETQYF. Variable domain in full (rest from reference TRBV5-4 and TRBJ2-5): ETGVTQSPTHLIKTRGQQVTLRCSSQSGHNTVSWYQQALGQGPQFIFQYYREEENGRGNFPPRFSGLQFPNYSSELNVNALELDDSALYLCASGRTGPGEETQYFGPGTRLLVL.

The chain uses TRBV6-5 and TRBJ2-3; no clear D. V gave up 6 bases and J gave up 14 bases, with 15 bases separating them. The CDR3 has 11 amino acids. The V gene's germline CDR1 is MNHEY and CDR2 SVGAGI. CDR3 loop: CASRQEMPRYF. For the CDR3, the DNA is TGTGCCAGCAGGCAGGAAATGCCTCGGTATTTT.

The chain carries TRBV13 and TRBJ1-3; D uncertain. V dropped 7 bases and J dropped 5 bases, with 15 bases sitting between them. The CDR3 has 14 residues. Germline assignment: CDR1 PRHDT and CDR2 FYEKMQ (reference sequence). CDR3 in DNA: TGTGCCAGCACCTCGGCAGGCGGGCGAAACACCATATATTTT. Translated, it gives CASTSAGGRNTIYF.

V usage is TRBV19 and J usage is TRBJ1-1; unclear D gene. The CDR3 runs 15 residues. In germline, CDR1 is LNHDA, CDR2 SQIVND (reference sequence). The V end lost 7 bases, the J end lost 1 base, and 16 bases lay between the germline ends. For the CDR3, the DNA is TGTGCCAGTACCTTGACCCGGTGGAGGAACACTGAAGCTTTCTTT. Protein sequence: CASTLTRWRNTEAFF.

The rearrangement joins TRBV7-9 to TRBJ2-1; 8 bases are a match to TRBD1. The V gene's germline CDR1 is SEHNR and CDR2 FQNEAQ (reference sequence). J was trimmed by 8 bases and V by 0 bases; bases with no gene match: 9. The CDR3 is made up of 16 amino acids. This CDR3 is CASSLAGQGAWDEQFF. In nucleotides, the CDR3 is TGTGCCAGCAGCTTAGCGGGGCAGGGGGCTTGGGATGAGCAGTTCTTC.

The chain recombines TRBV7-9 with TRBJ2-5; 7 nucleotides match TRBD1. This CDR3 has 17 amino acids. Germline assignment: CDR1 SEHNR and CDR2 FQNEAQ (reference sequence). The V segment lost 2 bases and the J segment 6 bases; nucleotides outside the gene matches: 15. The CDR3 DNA reads as TGTGCCAGCAGCTTATCCGAGACAGGGCCTGGGCGGCAGACCCAGTACTTC. It codes for CASSLSETGPGRQTQYF.

This clone has a single count. The J gene is TRBJ2-5, the V gene TRBV6-1; TRBD2 might be the D (6 bases). Looked up from germline, CDR1 is MNHNS and CDR2 is SASEGT. Trimming took 1 base from V and 4 from J, leaving 10 bases between them. The CDR3 is 14 amino acids. The CDR3 sequence is CASSEGGGGETQYF. CDR3 nucleotide sequence: TGTGCCAGCAGTGAAGGGGGAGGTGGAGAGACCCAGTACTTC.

This clone has only a few counts. This sequence joins TRBV18 and TRBJ1-2, with a weak D call TRBD1 (5 bases). Germline V CDR1 and CDR2: KGHSH, LQKENI. This CDR3 is built from 16 residues. With 8 bases removed from V and 0 bases from J, the gap between germline ends came to 19 bases. This CDR3 is CASRHSGLWANYGYTF. The DNA for the CDR3 is TGTGCCAGCCGCCATTCAGGGCTTTGGGCTAACTATGGCTACACCTTC.

The chain joins TRBV5-5 to TRBJ1-5; D unclear. Trimming took off 1 base at V and 4 bases at J, with 6 bases between the two ends. Germline CDR1 reads SGHKS; CDR2 reads YYEKEE (reference sequence). This CDR3 contains 13 residues. The chain's CDR3 is CASSLYQNQPQHF. The DNA of the CDR3 is TGTGCCAGCAGCTTGTATCAGAATCAGCCCCAGCATTTT.

The V gene is TRBV30, the J gene TRBJ1-6; D is possibly TRBD1 (6 bases). Germline V gene lookup returns CDR1 GTSNPN and CDR2 SVGIG (reference sequence). V was cut by 0 bases and J by 3 bases, with 15 bases left in between. The CDR3 extends over 17 amino acids. The CDR3 reads CAWSVPIGQLYNSPLHF. CDR3 DNA: TGTGCCTGGAGTGTACCTATCGGACAGCTCTATAATTCACCCCTCCACTTT.

This clone came up once. The chain has TRBV27 and TRBJ2-5; 7 bases are shared with TRBD1. The germline V gene has CDR1 MNHEY and CDR2 SMNVEV (reference sequence). Germline trimming cut 8 bases from V and 2 bases from J; bases unmatched to any gene: 14. The CDR3 sequence is 16 residues long. Written as DNA, the CDR3 is TGTGCCAGCGGTTCGGGACAGTTAGGGCCACAAGAGACCCAGTACTTC. Its protein product is CASGSGQLGPQETQYF.

This rearrangement joins TRBV11-2 to TRBJ1-1, with TRBD1 matching over 7 bases. Germline values: CDR1 SGHAT, CDR2 FQNNGV. V dropped 5 bases and J dropped 5; count of bases not matched to a gene: 11. The CDR3 spans 15 residues. The CDR3 loop is CASSPILGGGTEAFF. CDR3 sequence (DNA): TGTGCCAGCAGCCCAATCTTAGGGGGCGGTACTGAAGCTTTCTTT.

The count of this clone is one. The rearrangement links TRBV7-2 to TRBJ1-1, with D tentatively TRBD1 (5 bases). CDR3 length: 15 amino acids. Trimming removed 1 base at V and 7 bases at J, with 16 bases between. From germline, CDR1 is SGHTA and CDR2 FQGNSA. The CDR3 DNA follows: TGTGCCAGCAGCTTAGGGCCAGGGTCGGCAATTGAAGCTTTCTTT. It is translated as CASSLGPGSAIEAFF. The entire variable domain, with the rest obtained from reference TRBV7-2 and TRBJ1-1, is as follows: GAGVSQSPSNKVTEKGKDVELRCDPISGHTALYWYRQSLGQGLEFLIYFQGNSAPDKSGLPSDRFSAERTGGSVSTLTIQRTQQEDSAVYLCASSLGPGSAIEAFFGQGTRLTVV.

The rearrangement uses TRBV12-5 and TRBJ1-4; D perhaps matches TRBD1 (5 bases). From germline, CDR1 is LGHNT and CDR2 FRNRAP. The CDR3 runs 19 residues. V gave up 0 bases and J gave up 8 bases, with 25 bases separating them. The CDR3 sequence: CASGLVWGVRPGSEEKLFF. The DNA for the CDR3 is TGTGCTAGTGGTTTGGTATGGGGGGTCCGACCGGGCTCTGAGGAAAAACTGTTTTTT.

The V and J genes are TRBV18 and TRBJ1-3, with D possibly matching TRBD1 (5 bases). V lost 3 bases and J 4 bases, leaving 19 bases between the germline ends. The CDR3 loop spans 17 amino acids. CDR1 is KGHSH and CDR2 is LQKENI in the germline V gene. The CDR3: CASSPAGGTNIGNTIYF. CDR3 sequence (DNA): TGTGCCAGCTCACCCGCCGGGGGAACCAATATAGGAAACACCATATATTTT.